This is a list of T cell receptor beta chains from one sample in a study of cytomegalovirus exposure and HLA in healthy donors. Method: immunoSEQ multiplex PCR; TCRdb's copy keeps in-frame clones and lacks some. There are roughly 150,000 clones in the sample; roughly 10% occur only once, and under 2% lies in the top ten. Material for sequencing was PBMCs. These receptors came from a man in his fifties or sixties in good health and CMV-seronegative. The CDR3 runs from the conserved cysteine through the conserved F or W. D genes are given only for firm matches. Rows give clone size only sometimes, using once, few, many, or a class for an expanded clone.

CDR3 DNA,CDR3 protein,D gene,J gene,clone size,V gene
TGTGCCAGCAGCGCCGGGACAGGGAACGGCTACACCTTC,CASSAGTGNGYTF,TRBD1,TRBJ1-2,-,TRBV2
TGTGCCAGCAGTTTATGGGGCACGGGGTCCACTGAAGCTTTCTTT,CASSLWGTGSTEAFF,-,TRBJ1-1,-,TRBV28
TGTGCCAGCAGCGGACACCACTATGGCTACACCTTC,CASSGHHYGYTF,-,TRBJ1-2,-,TRBV7-9
TGTGCCAGCAGCTTAAGAACAGCCGGGGCCTACAATGAGCAGTTCTTC,CASSLRTAGAYNEQFF,-,TRBJ2-1,-,TRBV11-2
TGTGCCAGCACCTCAACGGGGGGGGGCACTGAAGCTTTCTTT,CASTSTGGGTEAFF,-,TRBJ1-1,-,TRBV7-9
TGTGCCATCAGTGAGCAGGGGACGAACACTGAAGCTTTCTTT,CAISEQGTNTEAFF,-,TRBJ1-1,few,TRBV10-3
TGTGCCAGCAACCAAGGGACAGCCTACGAGCAGTACTTC,CASNQGTAYEQYF,TRBD1,TRBJ2-7,-,TRBV6-1
TGTGCCAGCACCGGTCCGGGACAGGGGTCCTACGAGCAGTACTTC,CASTGPGQGSYEQYF,TRBD1,TRBJ2-7,few,TRBV28
TGCGCCAGCAGCCTCTCGGGGGGACTCAATCAGCCCCAGCATTTT,CASSLSGGLNQPQHF,-,TRBJ1-5,-,TRBV5-1
TGTGCCAGCAGCTTTACCGGACAGATGAACACTGAAGCTTTCTTT,CASSFTGQMNTEAFF,-,TRBJ1-1,-,TRBV11-3
TGTGCCAGCAGCCAAGAAACAGGGGGCGGTGAGACCCAGTACTTC,CASSQETGGGETQYF,TRBD1,TRBJ2-5,few,TRBV4-2
TGTGCCAGCAGCTACGTAGCGGGAGGCCTTGATAGATACAATGAGCAGTTCTTC,CASSYVAGGLDRYNEQFF,TRBD2,TRBJ2-1,-,TRBV4-2
TGTGCCAGCAGCTTGGGACGGGCCTACGAGCAGTACTTC,CASSLGRAYEQYF,-,TRBJ2-7,-,TRBV5-5
TGTGCCAGCACCCGACTAGCGGAGATCTACGAGCAGTACTTC,CASTRLAEIYEQYF,TRBD2,TRBJ2-7,-,TRBV11-2
TGCGCCAGCAGCCAAGAAACATCCTACGAGCAGTACTTC,CASSQETSYEQYF,-,TRBJ2-7,-,TRBV4-1
TGTGCCAGCAGCCGACAGGGGATTGCCACTGAAGCTTTCTTT,CASSRQGIATEAFF,TRBD1,TRBJ1-1,few,TRBV5-6
TGTGCCAGCAGTTCCTTGGACAGGGGGGAGACCCAGTACTTC,CASSSLDRGETQYF,TRBD1,TRBJ2-5,-,TRBV6-6
TGTGCCAGTACCGGTGGCTACAGGGTAGATGCGGGCGAGCAGTACTTC,CASTGGYRVDAGEQYF,-,TRBJ2-7,few,TRBV19
TGTGCCAGCACCCCCGTCGGACAGGTAACCTACGAGCAGTACTTC,CASTPVGQVTYEQYF,TRBD1,TRBJ2-7,few,TRBV6-1
TGTGCCAGCAGAATCTCCGGGACAGGGGGCGGAACGAGTGGCTACACCTTC,CASRISGTGGGTSGYTF,TRBD1,TRBJ1-2,-,TRBV27
TGTGCCAGCAGTGAACGGAGCGGGGGGGCAAGAGATACGCAGTATTTT,CASSERSGGARDTQYF,TRBD2,TRBJ2-3,few,TRBV2
TGTGCCAGCAGGGAGGGGACTGGGGCCAACGTCCTGACTTTC,CASREGTGANVLTF,-,TRBJ2-6,-,TRBV6-4
TGTGCCAGCACACGGACTGGTATGAACACTGAAGCTTTCTTT,CASTRTGMNTEAFF,-,TRBJ1-1,-,TRBV27
TGTGCCAGCAGCTACGACAGGGGGTTAACCTACGAGCAGTACTTC,CASSYDRGLTYEQYF,TRBD1,TRBJ2-7,-,TRBV7-2
TGTGCCAGCTCACCACAGGGGGCAAACTACGAGCAGTACTTC,CASSPQGANYEQYF,TRBD1,TRBJ2-7,few,TRBV18
TGTGCCAGCAGCTTGGGACTAGCGGGGGGCACAGATACGCAGTATTTT,CASSLGLAGGTDTQYF,TRBD2,TRBJ2-3,-,TRBV5-4
TGCGCCAGCAGCTTGGCCTTGCGTAGGGGAAATTCACCCCTCCACTTT,CASSLALRRGNSPLHF,-,TRBJ1-6,-,TRBV5-1
TGTGCCAGCAGCTTCTACACAGGGGGCGCGAGCAATCAGCCCCAGCATTTT,CASSFYTGGASNQPQHF,TRBD1,TRBJ1-5,-,TRBV7-8
TGTGCCAGCAGCTTAGATACTAGATGGGGTGAGCAGTTCTTC,CASSLDTRWGEQFF,-,TRBJ2-1,-,TRBV11-2